These T cell receptor beta chains were read from a single sample in a study of breast tumors, draining lymph nodes, adjacent tissues. TCRdb re-analysed the multiplex PCR reads in MiXCR, keeping a single row per CDR3 protein. The sample shows about 100,000 distinct CDR3 sequences, 21% of them seen only once. Sequenced sample: axillary lymph node tissue. All receptors derive from a female donor with breast cancer. Some clones in this sample may be carry-over from other donors' samples. CDR3s include the opening cysteine and the closing phenylalanine or tryptophan. A D gene is named only where the DNA matches it firmly. The size of a clone is reported for some rows only, either as once, few or many, or as a class for expanded clones.

j_gene: TRBJ2-5; d_gene: TRBD2; abundance: many; v_gene: TRBV6-5; CDR3aa: CASSYSLINSGSETQYF; CDR3nt: TGTGCCAGCAGTTACTCCTTAATTAATAGCGGGAGCGAGACCCAGTACTTC
j_gene: TRBJ2-2; d_gene: NA; abundance: many; v_gene: TRBV7-3; CDR3aa: CASSSPASRELFF; CDR3nt: TGTGCCAGCAGCTCCCCGGCCTCCCGGGAGCTGTTTTTT
j_gene: TRBJ1-3; d_gene: NA; abundance: many; v_gene: TRBV30; CDR3aa: CAWREGNGNTIYF; CDR3nt: TGTGCCTGGAGGGAGGGGAATGGAAACACCATATATTTT
j_gene: TRBJ1-5; d_gene: NA; abundance: few; v_gene: TRBV18; CDR3aa: CASSPSANSNQPQHF; CDR3nt: TGTGCCAGCTCACCCTCGGCCAATAGCAATCAGCCCCAGCATTTT
j_gene: TRBJ1-3; d_gene: NA; abundance: many; v_gene: TRBV6-4; CDR3aa: CARRTGYGNTIYF; CDR3nt: TGTGCCAGAAGAACAGGGTACGGAAACACCATATATTTT
j_gene: TRBJ2-1; d_gene: TRBD2; abundance: few; v_gene: TRBV28; CDR3aa: CASRMSGGHNEQFF; CDR3nt: TGTGCCAGCAGGATGAGCGGGGGCCACAATGAGCAGTTCTTC
j_gene: TRBJ1-1; d_gene: TRBD1; abundance: once; v_gene: TRBV9; CDR3aa: CASSVTGTGLAEAFF; CDR3nt: TGTGCCAGCAGCGTAACCGGGACAGGGCTGGCTGAAGCTTTCTTT
j_gene: TRBJ2-5; d_gene: TRBD2; abundance: many; v_gene: TRBV3-1; CDR3aa: CASSQEGLAGQETQYF; CDR3nt: TGTGCCAGCAGCCAAGAGGGGCTAGCGGGACAAGAGACCCAGTACTTC
j_gene: TRBJ2-2; d_gene: NA; abundance: many; v_gene: TRBV12-3/TRBV12-4; CDR3aa: CASSLQGTGELFF; CDR3nt: TGTGCCAGCAGTTTACAGGGCACCGGGGAGCTGTTTTTT
j_gene: TRBJ1-6; d_gene: NA; abundance: NA; v_gene: TRBV29-1; CDR3aa: CGVPWTYNSPLHF; CDR3nt: TGCGGCGTCCCCTGGACGTATAATTCACCCCTCCACTTT
j_gene: TRBJ1-4; d_gene: NA; abundance: many; v_gene: TRBV6-6; CDR3aa: CASSYSPLFRTNEKLFF; CDR3nt: TGTGCCAGCAGTTACTCACCATTATTTCGAACTAATGAAAAACTGTTTTTT
j_gene: TRBJ1-3; d_gene: NA; abundance: many; v_gene: TRBV9; CDR3aa: CASSVDVPGASGNTIYF; CDR3nt: TGTGCCAGCAGCGTAGATGTTCCGGGAGCCTCTGGAAACACCATATATTTT
j_gene: TRBJ1-5; d_gene: TRBD1; abundance: many; v_gene: TRBV5-8; CDR3aa: CASSQENRGSNQPQHF; CDR3nt: TGTGCCAGCAGCCAGGAGAACAGGGGAAGCAATCAGCCCCAGCATTTT
j_gene: TRBJ2-5; d_gene: TRBD1; abundance: few; v_gene: TRBV5-5; CDR3aa: CASSPPPGQGAWETQYF; CDR3nt: TGTGCCAGCAGTCCCCCACCGGGACAGGGGGCTTGGGAGACCCAGTACTTC
j_gene: TRBJ2-7; d_gene: NA; abundance: many; v_gene: TRBV6-6; CDR3aa: CASRGTVGPNTYEQYF; CDR3nt: TGTGCCAGCAGGGGTACGGTGGGACCGAATACCTACGAGCAGTACTTC
j_gene: TRBJ2-5; d_gene: TRBD1; abundance: many; v_gene: TRBV19; CDR3aa: CASSNRDSFLRRETQYF; CDR3nt: TGTGCCAGTAGTAACCGGGACAGTTTCCTTCGAAGAGAGACCCAGTACTTC
j_gene: TRBJ2-3; d_gene: NA; abundance: few; v_gene: TRBV19; CDR3aa: CASTHRGADTQYF; CDR3nt: TGTGCCAGTACCCATCGGGGAGCAGATACGCAGTATTTT
j_gene: TRBJ1-2; d_gene: NA; abundance: many; v_gene: TRBV11-2; CDR3aa: CASSLVMEGYTF; CDR3nt: TGTGCCAGCAGCTTAGTTATGGAAGGCTACACCTTC
j_gene: TRBJ1-3; d_gene: NA; abundance: few; v_gene: TRBV30; CDR3aa: CASTGPGNTIYF; CDR3nt: TGTGCCTCTACAGGGCCTGGAAACACCATATATTTT
j_gene: TRBJ1-1; d_gene: NA; abundance: few; v_gene: TRBV6-6; CDR3aa: CASWASNTEAFF; CDR3nt: TGTGCCAGCTGGGCTTCGAACACTGAAGCTTTCTTT
j_gene: TRBJ2-1; d_gene: TRBD2; abundance: many; v_gene: TRBV9; CDR3aa: CASSVGLARPFNEQFF; CDR3nt: TGTGCCAGCAGCGTGGGACTAGCGAGGCCCTTCAATGAGCAGTTCTTC
j_gene: TRBJ1-6; d_gene: TRBD1; abundance: many; v_gene: TRBV12-3/TRBV12-4; CDR3aa: CASRDRDNSPLHF; CDR3nt: TGTGCCAGCCGGGACAGGGATAATTCACCCCTCCACTTT
j_gene: TRBJ2-3; d_gene: NA; abundance: many; v_gene: TRBV5-1; CDR3aa: CASSPGPTDRTDTQYF; CDR3nt: TGCGCCAGCAGCCCGGGACCCACCGACCGCACAGATACGCAGTATTTT
j_gene: TRBJ2-7; d_gene: NA; abundance: many; v_gene: TRBV20-1; CDR3aa: CSARGDSSYEQYF; CDR3nt: TGCAGTGCCAGGGGGGACAGCTCCTACGAGCAGTACTTC
j_gene: TRBJ2-5; d_gene: NA; abundance: NA; v_gene: TRBV13; CDR3aa: CASSFEQQETQYF; CDR3nt: TGTGCCAGCAGCTTTGAACAGCAAGAGACCCAGTACTTC
j_gene: TRBJ1-2; d_gene: TRBD1; abundance: many; v_gene: TRBV29-1; CDR3aa: CSVEEDRGYGYTF; CDR3nt: TGCAGCGTTGAGGAAGACAGGGGCTATGGCTACACCTTC
j_gene: TRBJ2-1; d_gene: NA; abundance: many; v_gene: TRBV6-6; CDR3aa: CASSPNTGKVGDEQFF; CDR3nt: TGTGCCAGCAGCCCAAATACAGGGAAGGTGGGAGATGAGCAGTTCTTC
j_gene: TRBJ2-7; d_gene: TRBD2; abundance: many; v_gene: TRBV20-1; CDR3aa: CSATGTSGSFRYEQYF; CDR3nt: TGCAGTGCTACCGGGACTAGCGGGAGTTTTCGCTACGAGCAGTACTTC
j_gene: TRBJ2-1; d_gene: NA; abundance: NA; v_gene: TRBV5-1; CDR3aa: CASRALRDEQFF; CDR3nt: TGCGCCAGCAGGGCCTTAAGGGATGAGCAGTTCTTC
j_gene: TRBJ1-2; d_gene: NA; abundance: NA; v_gene: TRBV30; CDR3aa: CAWSLGVSNYGYAF; CDR3nt: TGTGCCTGGTCTCTAGGGGTTTCTAACTATGGCTACGCCTTC
j_gene: TRBJ1-2; d_gene: TRBD1; abundance: many; v_gene: TRBV27; CDR3aa: CASSRGASYGYTF; CDR3nt: TGTGCCAGCAGCAGGGGGGCAAGCTATGGCTACACCTTC
j_gene: TRBJ2-7; d_gene: TRBD1; abundance: many; v_gene: TRBV2; CDR3aa: CASSEAAGGPTYEQYF; CDR3nt: TGTGCCAGCAGTGAAGCGGCAGGGGGCCCCACCTACGAGCAGTACTTC
j_gene: TRBJ1-1; d_gene: NA; abundance: NA; v_gene: TRBV12-3/TRBV12-4; CDR3aa: CASSPQSGWGEVTEAFF; CDR3nt: TGTGCCAGCAGTCCCCAATCCGGGTGGGGGGAGGTAACTGAAGCTTTCTTT
j_gene: TRBJ2-7; d_gene: NA; abundance: many; v_gene: TRBV11-1; CDR3aa: CASSLRSGGSYEQYF; CDR3nt: TGTGCCAGCAGCTTAAGGTCGGGCGGTTCCTACGAGCAGTACTTC
j_gene: TRBJ2-6; d_gene: NA; abundance: NA; v_gene: TRBV19; CDR3aa: CASSIGRGGANVLTF; CDR3nt: TGTGCCAGTAGTATAGGGAGGGGGGGGGCCAACGTCCTGACTTTC
j_gene: TRBJ2-4; d_gene: TRBD1; abundance: NA; v_gene: TRBV18; CDR3aa: CASSWDRDIQYF; CDR3nt: TGTGCCAGCTCCTGGGACAGAGACATTCAGTACTTC